One sample yielded the 17 T cell receptor beta chains listed below, sequenced in a study of blood T cell repertoires in COVID-19. The assay was immunoSEQ multiplex PCR, and TCRdb's table has in-frame clones only and misses some. The sample lists more than 80,000 clones, approximately 88% seen once, with roughly a third in the top ten. The specimen sequenced was peripheral blood. The receptors derive from a woman older than 75 with active or convalescent COVID-19.

The chain employs TRBV7-9 and TRBJ2-7; 12 bases are shared with TRBD1. Trimming at V came to 1 base and at J to 4 bases, leaving 2 bases not matched to a gene. This CDR3 contains 15 residues. Germline V gives CDR1 SEHNR, CDR2 FQNEAQ (reference sequence). The CDR3 region has the DNA TGTGCCAGCAGCTTAGGGGGACAGGGGGCTTACGAGCAGTACTTC. This sequence encodes CASSLGGQGAYEQYF. Using reference TRBV7-9 and TRBJ2-7 for the parts outside the CDR3, the full variable domain is DTGVSQNPRHKITKRGQNVTFRCDPISEHNRLYWYRQTLGQGPEFLTYFQNEAQLEKSRLLSDRFSAERPKGSFSTLEIQRTEQGDSAMYLCASSLGGQGAYEQYFGPGTRLTVT.

The chain is built from TRBV27 and TRBJ1-4; weak D call: TRBD1 (5 bases). In germline, CDR1 is MNHEY, CDR2 SMNVEV (reference sequence). This CDR3 has 15 residues. V dropped 6 bases and J dropped 5 bases, with 16 bases sitting between them. Written as DNA, the CDR3 is TGTGCCAGCAGCTGGGGCGGGACGGGGAATGAAAAACTGTTTTTT. It codes for CASSWGGTGNEKLFF.

The chain couples TRBV2 to TRBJ1-4; TRBD1 aligns across 7 bases. This CDR3 has 14 amino acids. Germline CDR1 SNHLY, CDR2 FYNNEI. V lost 2 bases, J lost 8 bases, and 5 bases stayed unmatched. The DNA for the CDR3 is TGTGCCAGCAGTGAACCGGGACAGAGGGAAAAACTGTTTTTT. It codes for CASSEPGQREKLFF.

Of note for this clone: Given the absence of the conserved phenylalanine or tryptophan at the CDR3 end, a read error is likely. The DNA is left out, because the CDR3 cannot be placed on it with certainty; the CDR3 is given as TCRdb lists it. The chain uses TRBV6-6 and TRBJ1-1; the table assigns TRBD1, which was not confirmed against the DNA. Counting both end residues, the CDR3 totals 12 amino acids. Germline loops: CDR1 MNHNY, CDR2 SVGAGI (reference sequence). This CDR3 reads CASSYRGQIFFL.

This rearrangement joins TRBV5-5 to TRBJ1-1; D might be TRBD1 (5 bases). Germline CDR1 and CDR2: SGHKS and YYEKEE (reference sequence). Trimming shortened V by 4 bases and J by 3 bases, and 13 bases separated the two germline ends. This CDR3 has 14 amino acids. The CDR3 protein is CASSPQGGHTEAFF. The DNA of the CDR3 is TGTGCCAGCAGCCCCCAGGGAGGGCACACTGAAGCTTTCTTT.

J is TRBJ2-3 and V is TRBV3-1 (or the pseudogene TRBV3-2); possibly TRBD1 for D (5 bases). The germline V gene encodes CDR1 LGHDT and CDR2 YNNKEL (reference sequence). The V and J ends lost 8 bases and 1 base respectively, with 13 bases between them. The CDR3 loop spans 14 amino acids. The CDR3 reads CASSGTGRTDTQYF. Here the CDR3 DNA reads TGTGCCAGCTCTGGAACAGGCCGCACAGATACGCAGTATTTT.

The J gene is TRBJ1-2, the V gene TRBV27, with a tentative D call TRBD1 (6 bases). Trimming cost V 5 bases and J 2 bases, with 15 bases left between them. The CDR3 extends over 15 amino acids. CDR1 is MNHEY, CDR2 SMNVEV, per germline (reference sequence). The CDR3 DNA reads as TGTGCCAGCAGTCCCGAACAGGGAAGGAACTATGGCTACACCTTC. It codes for CASSPEQGRNYGYTF.

This sequence joins TRBV5-4 and TRBJ1-1; TRBD1 might be the D (6 bases). The CDR3 length is 14 residues. Trimming stripped 0 bases from V and 4 bases from J, with 10 bases between. CDR1 and CDR2 (germline): SGHNT, YYREEE (reference sequence). The CDR3: CASSLEQGSTEAFF. The CDR3 bases are TGTGCCAGCAGCTTGGAACAGGGAAGCACTGAAGCTTTCTTT.

The chain's CDR3 is CASSLGRQRGTQYF. Here the CDR3 DNA reads TGCGCCAGCAGCTTGGGGCGCCAGCGGGGTACGCAGTATTTT. This chain joins TRBV5-1 and TRBJ2-3; 7 nucleotides match TRBD2. Germline V gene lookup returns CDR1 SGHRS and CDR2 YFSETQ. CDR3 size: 14 residues. V lost 0 bases and J lost 8; bases outside the gene matches: 6.

The V call is TRBV7-3, the J call TRBJ1-2, with TRBD1 matching 12 bases. V was pared by 5 bases and J by 3 bases, with 13 bases of the junction left unmatched. This CDR3 region has 18 residues. CDR1 and CDR2 from the germline V gene are SGHTA and FQGTGA. Written as DNA, the CDR3 is TGTGCCAGCAGCGAATCACCGGGACAGGGGGCCTCCTACTATGGCTACACCTTC. As protein: CASSESPGQGASYYGYTF.

This sequence joins TRBV19 and TRBJ1-2; D remains unclear. CDR3 length: 15 amino acids. Trimming pared 5 bases from V and 0 bases from J, leaving 13 bases between. CDR1 is LNHDA, CDR2 SQIVND, per germline (reference sequence). The CDR3 region is CASSVSRESNYGYTF. Here the CDR3 DNA reads TGTGCCAGTAGTGTCTCCCGGGAATCTAACTATGGCTACACCTTC.

The J gene is TRBJ1-1, the V gene TRBV18; the D gene is possibly TRBD1 (6 bases). Trimming removed 3 bases from V and 3 bases from J, with 17 bases in between. The germline gives CDR1 KGHSH, CDR2 LQKENI. The CDR3 covers 16 residues. CDR3 amino acids: CASSPRDSGVYTEAFF. CDR3 in DNA: TGTGCCAGCTCACCGCGAGACTCAGGGGTTTACACTGAAGCTTTCTTT.

The J gene is TRBJ2-7, the V gene TRBV5-1; weak D call: TRBD2 (5 bases). The CDR3 totals 12 residues. Between the trimmed V and J ends, which lost 4 bases and 0 bases, there was a span of 5 bases. Germline V gene lookup returns CDR1 SGHRS and CDR2 YFSETQ. The DNA for the CDR3 is TGCGCCAGCAGCGGGAGCTCCTACGAGCAGTACTTC. This encodes CASSGSSYEQYF.

In its sample, this clone was seen once. The V call is TRBV28, the J call TRBJ1-5; tentative D call: TRBD1 (5 bases). The CDR3 sequence is 12 residues long. The germline V gene has CDR1 MDHEN and CDR2 SYDVKM. Trimming pared 4 bases from V and 7 bases from J, leaving 8 bases between. The CDR3 protein is CASSWYRQPQHF. The DNA for the CDR3 is TGTGCCAGCAGTTGGTACAGGCAGCCCCAGCATTTT. Using reference TRBV28 and TRBJ1-5 for the parts outside the CDR3, the full variable domain is DVKVTQSSRYLVKRTGEKVFLECVQDMDHENMFWYRQDPGLGLRLIYFSYDVKMKEKGDIPEGYSVSREKKERFSLILESASTNQTSMYLCASSWYRQPQHFGDGTRLSIL.

The chain couples TRBV28 to TRBJ2-5, with 9 bases that match TRBD1. The germline V gene has CDR1 MDHEN and CDR2 SYDVKM. The CDR3 sequence is 14 residues long. The ends lost 5 bases at V and 5 bases at J; junction bases unmatched: 6. CDR3 bases: TGTGCCAGCAGTATACAGGGGGCTTGGGAGACCCAGTACTTC. It is translated as CASSIQGAWETQYF.

The rearrangement uses TRBV3-1 (or the pseudogene TRBV3-2) and TRBJ1-4, with TRBD1 identical over 7 bases. The germline V gene encodes CDR1 LGHDT and CDR2 YNNKEL (reference sequence). V dropped 6 bases and J dropped 5; count of bases not matched to a gene: 3. This CDR3 has 13 residues. The CDR3 bases are TGTGCCAGCAGACAGGGGAGGAATGAAAAACTGTTTTTT. Amino acids: CASRQGRNEKLFF.

The chain recombines TRBV2 with TRBJ2-5, with D perhaps TRBD2 (6 bases). Per the germline V gene, CDR1 is SNHLY and CDR2 is FYNNEI. The CDR3 has 13 amino acids. V gave up 5 bases and J gave up 2 bases, with 9 bases separating them. The chain's CDR3 is CASSRDLQETQYF. The CDR3 DNA reads as TGTGCCAGCAGTCGGGACTTACAAGAGACCCAGTACTTC.